This is a list of T cell receptor beta chains from one sample in a study of response to subunit inactivated influenza vaccine. TCRdb called the RT-PCR reads again in MiXCR, with one record for every CDR3 protein. The top ten clones hold roughly 10% of a sample with fewer than 400,000 distinct CDR3 sequences, 20% to 25% of them seen once. Sequenced here: PBMCs from blood, sampled approximately 20 months after vaccination. All receptors come from a man in his fifties or sixties who received an inactivated influenza vaccine. CDR3s leave out the opening cysteine and the closing phenylalanine or tryptophan. Clone size is shown for a subset of rows, as once, few, many or a class of expanded clone.

v_call cdr3_length clone_size cdr3_aa
TRBV20-1 13 . SARDWARRNTEAF
TRBV6-5 15 few ASSYSWKPGTNTEAF
TRBV11-2 12 . ASSLDSGKFSQY
TRBV15 13 few ATSSVLGINYGYT
TRBV29-1 13 . SVEGLSGGSYEQY
TRBV4-3 12 few ASSQEQVSYEQY
TRBV3-1 13 . ASSQDSLAGYEQF
TRBV6-2/TRBV6-3 14 many ASEPATGGDVNEQY
TRBV7-9 13 many ASMFSGVGNTEAF
TRBV2 18 . ASGAPISDRGYYEGTEAF
TRBV5-6 10 . ASSPSGAEAF
TRBV6-1 14 many ASSGTGGVGNQPQH
TRBV5-4 14 few ASSLASPYLRTEAF
TRBV12-3/TRBV12-4 15 . ASKPRRAKSSYNEQF
TRBV18 15 many ASSPSQGFWGQETQY
TRBV11-1 12 many ASSPPTASYEQY
TRBV12-3/TRBV12-4 14 . ASSLSQGARGETQY
TRBV28 11 few ASSVGQAPPQH
TRBV6-1 13 . ASRNSPWISGELF
TRBV10-3 15 . AISEGGLGGGQGEQY
TRBV12-3/TRBV12-4 12 . ASSSTGGLYGYT
TRBV12-3/TRBV12-4 13 . ATRFGGAIDQPQH
TRBV6-1 11 many ASSERGNQPQH
TRBV6-6 9 few ASRREGKLF
TRBV5-1 11 once ASRDRESSEAF
TRBV5-6 14 few ASSTVGGTNTGELF
TRBV7-9 9 few ASSSGGEQF
TRBV5-6 12 . ASSWDWSGETQY
TRBV4-3 14 few ASSQVSQGAFGELF
TRBV19 10 many ASGGVGQPQH
TRBV30 10 . AWSVRGDEQF
TRBV29-1 12 . SVSQSGLIDEQY
TRBV7-8 13 few ASSQSGRLDYGYT